Listed below are T cell receptor beta chains from one sample, sequenced in a study of cytomegalovirus exposure and HLA in healthy donors. Clones were sequenced by immunoSEQ multiplex PCR, and TCRdb holds only the in-frame ones, with some missing. This repertoire shows some 180,000 clones, 70% to 85% found once; its top ten account for about 3.8%. Input material: PBMCs. The receptors come from a woman in her sixties or seventies in good health and CMV-seropositive. The CDR3 runs from the conserved cysteine through the conserved F or W. The D gene is left open where the match is weak. Clone sizes are given selectively: once, few, many, or a class where the clone is expanded.

>TRBJ2-1|-|-|TRBV5-4
TGTGCCAGCAGCTTTTTGGGCGGGATCGGGGGCAATGAGCAGTTCTTC
CASSFLGGIGGNEQFF
>TRBJ2-7|-|-|TRBV2
TGTGCCAGCAGTGGAACAGGGTTCTACGAGCAGTACTTC
CASSGTGFYEQYF
>TRBJ2-3|TRBD2|-|TRBV4-1
TGCGCCAGCAGCTCCGGGACTACCTCGTTAGATACGCAGTATTTT
CASSSGTTSLDTQYF
>TRBJ2-1|-|few|TRBV6-4
TGTGCCAGCGCGATTAGCTCCTACAATGAGCAGTTCTTC
CASAISSYNEQFF
>TRBJ2-1|TRBD2|-|TRBV5-1
TGCGCCAGCAGCTTGGAGGGACTAGCGGGAGGGCCGCTGTTCTTC
CASSLEGLAGGPLFF
>TRBJ2-1|TRBD2|-|TRBV4-2
TGTGCCAGCAGCCAAGAGGCTAGCGGGAGTAATGAGCAGTTCTTC
CASSQEASGSNEQFF
>TRBJ1-2|-|-|TRBV19
TGTGCCAGTAGGATCAGGGGTGACTATGGCTACACCTTC
CASRIRGDYGYTF
>TRBJ1-1|-|-|TRBV7-2
TGTGCCAGCAGCTTAGCTCTTAGAGGCACTGAAGCTTTCTTT
CASSLALRGTEAFF
>TRBJ1-2|-|-|TRBV6-5
TGTGCCAGCAGAAAGGACAGTTCTTATGGCTACACCTTC
CASRKDSSYGYTF
>TRBJ1-1|-|-|TRBV5-1
TGCGCCAGCAGCTCCTATAATGTTGATACTGAAGCTTTCTTT
CASSSYNVDTEAFF
>TRBJ1-1|-|-|TRBV5-4
TGTGCCAGCAGCTCTTCCTTGGGTCCCGGGGCTTTCTTT
CASSSSLGPGAFF
>TRBJ1-1|-|few|TRBV7-8
TGTGCCAGCAGCTTCGCGAGGGAGACTGAAGCTTTCTTT
CASSFARETEAFF
>TRBJ2-5|TRBD1|-|TRBV5-4
TGTGCCAGCAGCTTGACAGGGGCAGGAGAGACCCAGTACTTC
CASSLTGAGETQYF
>TRBJ2-7|TRBD2|-|TRBV4-2
TGTGCCAGCAGCCCATTCTCATCTGGGGGGGGATCCTCCTACGAGCAGTACTTC
CASSPFSSGGGSSYEQYF
>TRBJ1-4|-|once|TRBV28
TGTGCCAGCGAGCAGGGTGAGGCGACTAATGAAAAACTGTTTTTT
CASEQGEATNEKLFF
>TRBJ2-3|TRBD2|-|TRBV6-1
TGTGCCAGCAGTGCCGCCGGGACTATAAGCACAGATACGCAGTATTTT
CASSAAGTISTDTQYF
>TRBJ2-3|TRBD2|-|TRBV5-1
TGCGCCAGCAGATCGGGACTTCTAGCGGGAGTGAGCACAGATACGCAGTATTTT
CASRSGLLAGVSTDTQYF
>TRBJ2-5|TRBD1|-|TRBV9
TGTGCCAGCAGCGACACTACAGGGGAAGAGACCCAGTACTTC
CASSDTTGEETQYF
>TRBJ1-2|TRBD1|-|TRBV19
TGTGCCAGTAGTGTCCCTACAGGGGGCGGCTACACCTTC
CASSVPTGGGYTF
>TRBJ2-5|TRBD2|once|TRBV5-6
TGTGCCAGCAGCGAGGGGACTAGCGGAAAGCAGTACTTC
CASSEGTSGKQYF
>TRBJ1-1|TRBD1|few|TRBV2
TGTGCCAGCACCCCGGGACAGGGCCGAGGCACTGAAGCTTTCTTT
CASTPGQGRGTEAFF
>TRBJ2-1|-|-|TRBV5-4
TGTGCCAGCAGCTTGTCGGGAGACTACAATGAGCAGTTCTTC
CASSLSGDYNEQFF
>TRBJ2-2|-|-|TRBV7-3
TGTGCCAGCAGCTTACCTGGGGAGCTGTTTTTT
CASSLPGELFF
>TRBJ2-7|-|-|TRBV9
TGTGCCAGCAGCGCCGTCGGACAGCCCCGGCAGTACTTC
CASSAVGQPRQYF
>TRBJ1-5|-|-|TRBV6-5
TGTGCCAGCAGTAAACAGGGACAAAGAAATCAGCCCCAGCATTTT
CASSKQGQRNQPQHF
>TRBJ1-5|-|-|TRBV19
TGTGCCAGTACCCGGGACACCTATAGCAATCAGCCCCAGCATTTT
CASTRDTYSNQPQHF
>TRBJ1-1|-|once|TRBV19
TGTGCCAGTAGTACAAGGACAAGTACTGAAGCTTTCTTT
CASSTRTSTEAFF
>TRBJ2-1|TRBD2|-|TRBV5-1
TGCGCCAGCAGCTTGACTAGCGGGTCCTACAATGAGCAGTTCTTC
CASSLTSGSYNEQFF
>TRBJ2-6|-|-|TRBV5-1
TGCGCCAGCAGCCCAGGGTTCCTTACCTCTGGGGCCAACGGCCTGACTTTC
CASSPGFLTSGANGLTF
>TRBJ2-7|TRBD2|-|TRBV13
TGTGCCAGCAGCCGCGGGGGAAACTACGAGCAGTACTTC
CASSRGGNYEQYF
>TRBJ2-7|-|-|TRBV10-3
TGTGCCATCAGTGAGTCGACGCACTCCGGGGGGCAGTACTTC
CAISESTHSGGQYF
>TRBJ2-3|TRBD2|once|TRBV7-2
TGTGCCAGCAGCCCTGGGGTAGCGGGGGGGCGGAGTGGGACAGATACGCAGTATTTT
CASSPGVAGGRSGTDTQYF
>TRBJ2-3|TRBD2|-|TRBV27
TGTGCCAGCAGTTTCGGTACTAGCGGGATTTCAGATACGCAGTATTTT
CASSFGTSGISDTQYF
>TRBJ2-7|TRBD1|-|TRBV9
TGTGCCAGCAGCGTAGGGACCGGACAGGGGACCTACGAGCAGTACTTC
CASSVGTGQGTYEQYF
>TRBJ2-4|-|-|TRBV7-9
TGTTCCAGCAGCCTCAGGCCAGGGGCCAAAAACATTCAGTACTTC
CSSSLRPGAKNIQYF